Below, one TCR beta chain is given with its context. This sample was taken from a study of blood T cell repertoires in COVID-19. For the study at large: The cDNA or gDNA used as material had been derived from T cells, B-cell-depleted T cells, or PBMCs.

There are 15 residues in the CDR3. Trimming shortened V by 0 bases and J by 4 bases, and 11 bases separated the two germline ends. CDR1 SGDLS and CDR2 YYNGEE come from the germline V gene. Profiled with immunoSEQ multiplex PCR; TCRdb holds only in-frame clones, not every one. This table has a few hundred thousand clones, less than 90% appearing once. The receptor was isolated from a woman aged 60-75 years who had recovered from COVID-19. This chain uses TRBV9 with TRBJ1-5; a possible D gene is TRBD1 (6 bases). The sample consisted of PBMCs or T cells enriched from blood (not recorded which). The CDR3 reads CASSVGPGANQPQHF. The CDR3 bases are TGTGCCAGCAGCGTAGGGCCAGGGGCGAATCAGCCCCAGCATTTT.